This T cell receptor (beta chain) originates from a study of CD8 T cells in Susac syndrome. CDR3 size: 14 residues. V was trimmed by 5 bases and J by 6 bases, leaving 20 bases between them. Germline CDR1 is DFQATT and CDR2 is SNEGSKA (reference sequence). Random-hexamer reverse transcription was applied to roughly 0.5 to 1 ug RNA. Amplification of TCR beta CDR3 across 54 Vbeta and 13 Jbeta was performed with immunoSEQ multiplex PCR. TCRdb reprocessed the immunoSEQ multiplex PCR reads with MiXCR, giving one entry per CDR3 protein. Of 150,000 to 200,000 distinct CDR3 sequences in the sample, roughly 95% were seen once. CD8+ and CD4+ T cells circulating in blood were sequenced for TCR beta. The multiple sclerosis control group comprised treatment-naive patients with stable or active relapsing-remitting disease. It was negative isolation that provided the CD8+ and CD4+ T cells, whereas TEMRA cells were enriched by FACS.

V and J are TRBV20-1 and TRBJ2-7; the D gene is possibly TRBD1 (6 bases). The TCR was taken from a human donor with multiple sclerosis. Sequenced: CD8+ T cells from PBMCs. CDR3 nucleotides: TGCAGTGCTCCCCAGGGGTCGACGTTCGTCGAGCAGTACTTC. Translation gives CSAPQGSTFVEQYF.